The 25 T cell receptor beta chains listed next were all sequenced from one sample in a study of OX40 agonist ivuxolimab in advanced cancers. TCRdb's copy holds only in-frame clones and misses some; the assay was immunoSEQ multiplex PCR. The table shows tens of thousands of clones, with around 83% occurring only once. The sample here was CD4+ or CD8+ T cells sorted from blood, taken in a trial of the OX40 agonist ivuxolimab. All receptors come from an adult with an advanced solid tumor such as melanoma, head and neck, liver or kidney cancer.

The CDR3 loop is CASSYDSHSPLHF. In DNA, the CDR3 is TGTGCCAGCAGTTACGACAGCCATTCACCCCTCCACTTT. The chain recombines TRBV6-6 with TRBJ1-6; tentatively, D is TRBD1 (5 bases). With 2 bases removed from V and 8 bases from J, the gap between germline ends came to 7 bases. CDR3 length: 13 amino acids. Per germline, CDR1 MNHNY and CDR2 SVGAGI (reference sequence).

This sequence joins TRBV6-8 and TRBJ1-2; 7 bases are shared with TRBD1. Trimming removed 1 base from V and 5 bases from J; junction bases left unmatched: 16. Germline V gene sequence: CDR1 MNHGY, CDR2 SAAAGT. The CDR3 length is 18 residues. In nucleotides, the CDR3 is TGTGCCAGCAGTTACTACCTCGGGACAGAGGGTAGCCCGTATGGCTACACCTTC. Translating gives CASSYYLGTEGSPYGYTF.

This chain connects TRBV10-2 to TRBJ2-1, with a possible D match to TRBD1 (6 bases). The V end was cut by 2 bases, the J end by 3 bases, with 17 bases between. CDR3 length equals 17 residues. Germline lookup yields CDR1 WSHSY and CDR2 SAAADI. In DNA form, the CDR3 reads TGCGCCAGCAGTGAGACAGACGGACAGATTTTCTACAATGAGCAGTTCTTC. This encodes CASSETDGQIFYNEQFF.

The chain carries TRBV30 and TRBJ1-2, with D possibly TRBD1 on 6 matching bases. The CDR3 sequence is 14 residues long. Deletions cut 0 bases from V and 2 bases from J, with 10 bases between. In germline, CDR1 is GTSNPN, CDR2 SVGIG (reference sequence). CDR3 sequence (DNA): TGTGCCTGGAGTGTCGGACAGAGGAACTATGGCTACACCTTC. This translates into CAWSVGQRNYGYTF.

The genes are TRBV5-6 and TRBJ1-2; the match to TRBD1 covers 8 bases. This CDR3 contains 13 residues. Germline V gives CDR1 SGHDT, CDR2 YYEEEE. V lost 4 bases and J lost 6; bases outside the gene matches: 5. This CDR3 is CASSPQGANGYTF. In DNA form, the CDR3 reads TGTGCCAGCAGCCCCCAGGGGGCGAATGGCTACACCTTC.

This clone was counted once. This rearrangement joins TRBV9 to TRBJ2-1, with TRBD2 matching over 12 bases. CDR3 length: 16 amino acids. Germline-derived CDR1 and CDR2 are SGDLS and YYNGEE. Trimming at V came to 0 bases and at J to 8 bases, leaving 6 bases not matched to a gene. The DNA of the CDR3 is TGTGCCAGCAGCGTAGGGCTAGCGGGGGGGCTCTATGAGCAGTTCTTC. Protein product: CASSVGLAGGLYEQFF.

The chain uses TRBV2 and TRBJ1-1; D is undetermined. The germline V gene has CDR1 SNHLY and CDR2 FYNNEI. Trimming removed 2 bases at V and 0 bases at J, with 13 bases between. The CDR3 is 16 amino acids. In DNA, the CDR3 is TGTGCCAGCAGTGAAAGAGGTGGATTTTTGAACACTGAAGCTTTCTTT. This translates into CASSERGGFLNTEAFF.

The CDR3 sequence is CASSSWGNTIYF. The CDR3 DNA is TGTGCCAGCAGCTCCTGGGGAAACACCATATATTTT. V usage is TRBV7-9 and J usage is TRBJ1-3; D call uncertain. Per germline, CDR1 SEHNR and CDR2 FQNEAQ (reference sequence). The V end was cut by 4 bases, the J end by 4 bases, with 5 bases between. CDR3 length equals 12 residues.

V usage is TRBV5-6 and J usage is TRBJ1-2, with 10 bases matching TRBD1. Trimming cost V 4 bases and J 4 bases; bases outside gene matches: 10. This CDR3 has 16 residues. The germline V gene has CDR1 SGHDT and CDR2 YYEEEE. CDR3 loop: CASSPDRGPGTYGYTF. The DNA for the CDR3 is TGTGCCAGCAGCCCTGACAGGGGGCCCGGGACCTATGGCTACACCTTC.

The gene calls are TRBV7-2 and TRBJ2-7, with D tentatively TRBD2 (6 bases). Germline lookup yields CDR1 SGHTA and CDR2 FQGNSA. V was trimmed by 1 base and J by 0 bases, leaving 13 bases between them. There are 16 residues in the CDR3. The CDR3 is CASSLVGGVLSYEQYF. The DNA of the CDR3 is TGTGCCAGCAGCTTAGTAGGCGGGGTACTCTCCTACGAGCAGTACTTC.

J is TRBJ1-1 and V is TRBV5-1; TRBD1 might be the D (5 bases). The CDR3 totals 15 residues. Germline V lookup: CDR1 SGHRS, CDR2 YFSETQ. Deletions cut 1 base from V and 1 base from J, with 11 bases between. CDR3 in DNA: TGCGCCAGCAGCTTGTTCGGCGACAGGAACACTGAAGCTTTCTTT. Translation: CASSLFGDRNTEAFF.

V is TRBV15 and J is TRBJ2-5; 8 bases are shared with TRBD2. The V gene's germline CDR1 is LNHNV and CDR2 YYDKDF (reference sequence). Unmatched junction bases numbered 15, after V lost 5 bases and J lost 4 bases. The CDR3 sequence is 17 residues long. The CDR3 bases are TGTGCCACCAGCTCACCGCGGGCCGGGAGGGCCTCAGAGACCCAGTACTTC. As protein: CATSSPRAGRASETQYF.

The chain couples TRBV5-1 to TRBJ1-1; D unresolved. V shed 4 bases and J shed 4 bases, with 14 bases lying between them. The germline CDR1 and CDR2 sequences are SGHRS and YFSETQ. This CDR3 comprises 14 residues. For the CDR3, the DNA is TGCGCCAGCAGCGGAGAGGGCCCTATCACTGAAGCTTTCTTT. As protein: CASSGEGPITEAFF.

The rearrangement links TRBV19 to TRBJ1-2; D remains ambiguous. There are 14 residues in the CDR3. V lost 3 bases and J 3 bases, leaving 11 bases between the germline ends. Per the germline V gene, CDR1 is LNHDA and CDR2 is SQIVND (reference sequence). CDR3 sequence reads: CASSIEWRYYGYTF. CDR3 sequence (DNA): TGTGCCAGTAGTATCGAATGGCGGTACTATGGCTACACCTTC.

The J gene is TRBJ2-1, the V gene TRBV7-3; D is ambiguous. This CDR3 spans 15 amino acids. CDR1 is SGHTA, CDR2 FQGTGA, per germline. V was pared by 1 base and J by 8 bases, with 15 bases between. The CDR3 loop is CASSLIAQLGYEQFF. In DNA form, the CDR3 reads TGTGCCAGCAGCTTAATCGCACAGCTGGGCTATGAGCAGTTCTTC.

Here the CDR3 reads CASSTGTSASPEQYF. CDR3 bases: TGCGCCAGCAGCACCGGGACTAGCGCTTCTCCCGAGCAGTACTTC. The rearrangement joins TRBV5-1 to TRBJ2-7; TRBD2 matches 10 bases. V dropped 4 bases and J dropped 6; count of bases not matched to a gene: 10. Germline V gives CDR1 SGHRS, CDR2 YFSETQ. The CDR3 totals 15 residues.

V and J are TRBV15 and TRBJ1-2; tentative D call: TRBD1 (5 bases). V shed 0 bases and J shed 4 bases, with 12 bases lying between them. The germline V gene encodes CDR1 LNHNV and CDR2 YYDKDF (reference sequence). This CDR3 region has 15 residues. DNA of the CDR3: TGTGCCACCAGCAGAGATAGGGGCGCTGGCTATGGCTACACCTTC. Amino acid sequence: CATSRDRGAGYGYTF.

This chain joins TRBV6-5 and TRBJ1-3, with no clear D. V lost 6 bases, J lost 0 bases, and 9 bases lay in between. Germline CDR1 reads MNHEY; CDR2 reads SVGAGI. The CDR3 contains 14 residues. The CDR3 spells CASSLTDSGNTIYF. In DNA form, the CDR3 reads TGTGCCAGCAGCCTGACGGACTCTGGAAACACCATATATTTT.

The rearrangement links TRBV27 to TRBJ2-7; 7 nucleotides line up with TRBD1. Trimming took 2 bases from V and 6 from J; bases not matched to a gene: 7. Germline-derived CDR1 and CDR2 are MNHEY and SMNVEV (reference sequence). This CDR3 is 14 amino acids long. The CDR3 DNA is TGTGCCAGCAGTTTAAGACAGGGCTTATTCGAGCAGTACTTC. Translating gives CASSLRQGLFEQYF.

The CDR3 DNA reads TGTGCCAGCAGTTTAAGACCGTCGGGGGGCCAAGAGACCCAGTACTTC. Its protein product is CASSLRPSGGQETQYF. The chain is built from TRBV28 and TRBJ2-5; TRBD2 agrees at 7 bases. CDR3 length: 16 residues. J was trimmed by 1 base and V by 2 bases; bases with no gene match: 7. Germline-derived CDR1 and CDR2 are MDHEN and SYDVKM.

V usage is TRBV6-5 and J usage is TRBJ1-3; D not certain. Germline assignment: CDR1 MNHEY and CDR2 SVGAGI. Trimming removed 3 bases at V and 3 bases at J, with 9 bases between. The CDR3 consists of 14 residues. The CDR3 DNA sequence: TGTGCCAGCAGTTATGGTTTGAGTGGAAACACCATATATTTT. Translating gives CASSYGLSGNTIYF.

The V and J genes are TRBV7-9 and TRBJ1-2, with a weak D call TRBD1 (6 bases). Trimming took 2 bases from V and 2 from J, leaving 12 bases between them. CDR1 and CDR2 from the germline V gene are SEHNR and FQNEAQ (reference sequence). This CDR3 region has 15 residues. CDR3 residues: CASSLNRAINYGYTF. CDR3 in DNA: TGTGCCAGCAGCTTAAACAGGGCCATCAACTATGGCTACACCTTC.

The rearrangement uses TRBV23-1 and TRBJ2-7, with 7 bases fitting TRBD2. TRBV23-1 is an ORF; its function is uncertain. CDR3 length equals 15 residues. The J segment lost 5 bases and the V segment lost 2 bases, leaving 9 bases of the junction unmatched. The CDR3 nucleotides read TGCGCCAGCAGTCAACTCGGGGCCCGGGGGGACGAGCAGTACTTC. Its translation: CASSQLGARGDEQYF.

CDR3 DNA: TGCAGCGTTGAGGGGCGGGGACGTGGCTATGGCTACACCTTC. Its protein is CSVEGRGRGYGYTF. The V and J genes are TRBV29-1 and TRBJ1-2; D perhaps matches TRBD1 (5 bases). This CDR3 region has 14 residues. V lost 3 bases and J lost 4, with 15 bases in between. Looked up from germline, CDR1 is SQVTM and CDR2 is ANQGSEA.

The chain links TRBV19 to TRBJ2-2, with D possibly TRBD2 on 6 matching bases. Germline loops: CDR1 LNHDA, CDR2 SQIVND (reference sequence). Trimming cost V 5 bases and J 0 bases, with 7 bases left between them. The CDR3 has 14 amino acids. The CDR3 reads CASSGTPNTGELFF. CDR3 nucleotide sequence: TGTGCCAGTAGTGGGACTCCGAACACCGGGGAGCTGTTTTTT.